The count of the clone carrying this TCR beta chain is one. What it binds is not known. Investigators isolated RNA and reverse transcribed it into cDNA to act as the sequencing template. The table came from immunoSEQ multiplex PCR; TCRdb's copy has only in-frame clones and leaves some out. The sample consists of 150,000 to 200,000 clones, about 66% of them appearing once. Looked up from germline, CDR1 is MGHDK and CDR2 is SYGVNS. Trimming took off 4 bases at V and 7 bases at J, with 13 bases between the two ends. This CDR3 has 13 amino acids. This sample stems from a study of CD8+ T cells in alopecia areata. General observations from the study: Resident alphabeta T-cell populations of normal skin are likewise subject to sequencing in scalp samples.

This material consisted of CD8+ T cells sorted from blood, taken at week 0. The chain has TRBV25-1 and TRBJ2-5; D unclear. The origin of this receptor is a human donor with alopecia areata. The CDR3 DNA is TGTGCCAGCAGTGGTCTAGGTAATGGGACCCAGTACTTC. This gives the protein CASSGLGNGTQYF.